This TCR beta chain originates from a study of blood T cell repertoires in COVID-19. In the study overall: Specimens from acute and convalescent COVID-19 originated in the United States, Italy and Spain.

Individuals drawn from around 25 US areas were about 18 to 100 years old. Donors were grouped by their self-reported clinical history. Each recovered donor of Cohort 3 presented with two negative PCRs, clearance, or symptom resolution. The data were produced by immunoSEQ multiplex PCR, yet TCRdb's version contains in-frame clones alone and is incomplete. The sample contains over 200,000 clones, about 83% of which appear only once. This CDR3 has 14 amino acids. The V gene end was trimmed by 6 bases and the J gene end by 7 bases; junction bases not matched to a gene: 3. Germline loops: CDR1 LNHDA, CDR2 SQIVND (reference sequence).

The source material was PBMCs or T cells enriched from blood (not recorded which). The V gene is TRBV19, the J gene TRBJ1-6, with 10 bases matching TRBD1. The receptor's source is a middle-aged woman who had recovered from COVID-19. CDR3 protein: CASRTGGRNSPLHF. The CDR3 DNA reads as TGTGCCAGTAGGACAGGGGGCCGAAATTCACCCCTCCACTTT.